This is a list of T cell receptor beta chains from one sample in a study of blood T cell repertoires in COVID-19. The method was immunoSEQ multiplex PCR; TCRdb's version includes in-frame clones alone and lacks a portion of them. The table has under 450,000 clones, just over 90% seen once. Source material: PBMCs or T cells enriched from blood (not recorded which). Every receptor here comes from a woman between 40 and 55 years old who had been exposed to COVID-19. Each CDR3 is given with its conserved first and last residue. Each record gives: J gene, D gene, V gene, clone size, CDR3 protein, CDR3 DNA. The D gene is left open where the match is weak. Expanded clones get a size class; other rows say once, few or many, or leave the size out.

J gene: TRBJ2-1; D gene: NA; V gene: TRBV27; clone size: NA; CDR3 protein: CASSLKRNYEQFF; CDR3 DNA: TGTGCCAGCAGTTTAAAGCGCAACTATGAGCAGTTCTTC
J gene: TRBJ2-1; D gene: NA; V gene: TRBV7-9; clone size: NA; CDR3 protein: CASSQVILDNEQFF; CDR3 DNA: TGTGCCAGCAGCCAAGTAATACTGGACAATGAGCAGTTCTTC
J gene: TRBJ1-6; D gene: NA; V gene: TRBV6-5; clone size: NA; CDR3 protein: CASSYSTVASPLHF; CDR3 DNA: TGTGCCAGCAGTTACTCGACTGTCGCGTCACCCCTCCACTTT
J gene: TRBJ1-2; D gene: NA; V gene: TRBV6-2/TRBV6-3; clone size: NA; CDR3 protein: CASSYRPSQGWMGGYTF; CDR3 DNA: TGTGCCAGCAGTTACAGACCAAGTCAGGGATGGATGGGTGGCTACACCTTC
J gene: TRBJ1-2; D gene: TRBD1; V gene: TRBV19; clone size: once; CDR3 protein: CASSTQLRTGNSGYTF; CDR3 DNA: TGTGCCAGTAGTACCCAACTGAGGACAGGGAACTCTGGCTACACCTTC
J gene: TRBJ1-5; D gene: NA; V gene: TRBV27; clone size: NA; CDR3 protein: CASSRGSNQPQHF; CDR3 DNA: TGTGCCAGCAGCAGGGGAAGCAATCAGCCCCAGCATTTT
J gene: TRBJ2-7; D gene: NA; V gene: TRBV4-1; clone size: NA; CDR3 protein: CASSRTAGLSGLEQYF; CDR3 DNA: TGCGCCAGCAGCCGAACCGCCGGATTGTCCGGGTTGGAGCAGTACTTC
J gene: TRBJ2-1; D gene: TRBD2; V gene: TRBV24-1; clone size: NA; CDR3 protein: CATSDFGLAGGTSSYNEQFF; CDR3 DNA: TGTGCCACCAGTGATTTTGGACTAGCGGGAGGAACAAGCTCCTACAATGAGCAGTTCTTC
J gene: TRBJ1-1; D gene: NA; V gene: TRBV3-1/TRBV3-2; clone size: NA; CDR3 protein: CASSQVGGKYTEAFF; CDR3 DNA: TGTGCCAGCAGCCAAGTCGGGGGAAAGTACACTGAAGCTTTCTTT
J gene: TRBJ2-2; D gene: NA; V gene: TRBV3-1/TRBV3-2; clone size: NA; CDR3 protein: CASSQDTGRAGELFF; CDR3 DNA: TGTGCCAGCAGCCAAGATACAGGGAGGGCCGGGGAGCTGTTTTTT
J gene: TRBJ1-1; D gene: TRBD1; V gene: TRBV27; clone size: NA; CDR3 protein: CASSPPQTGGTEAFF; CDR3 DNA: TGTGCCAGCAGTCCCCCCCAGACAGGGGGCACTGAAGCTTTCTTT
J gene: TRBJ2-7; D gene: NA; V gene: TRBV19; clone size: NA; CDR3 protein: CASSIVSGPSYEQYF; CDR3 DNA: TGTGCCAGTAGTATCGTAAGCGGCCCCTCCTACGAGCAGTACTTC
J gene: TRBJ2-6; D gene: NA; V gene: TRBV27; clone size: NA; CDR3 protein: CASSFGGGAGANVLTF; CDR3 DNA: TGTGCCAGCAGTTTCGGGGGAGGAGCTGGGGCCAACGTCCTGACTTTC
J gene: TRBJ2-3; D gene: NA; V gene: TRBV19; clone size: once; CDR3 protein: CASSIEAPSTDTQYF; CDR3 DNA: TGTGCCAGTAGTATCGAGGCTCCTAGCACAGATACGCAGTATTTT
J gene: TRBJ1-6; D gene: NA; V gene: TRBV6-5; clone size: NA; CDR3 protein: CASISGNPGNSPLHF; CDR3 DNA: TGTGCCAGCATCAGCGGAAACCCTGGGAATTCACCCCTCCACTTT
J gene: TRBJ2-7; D gene: NA; V gene: TRBV5-5; clone size: NA; CDR3 protein: CASSLALATYEQYF; CDR3 DNA: TGTGCCAGCAGCTTGGCCCTAGCAACCTACGAGCAGTACTTC
J gene: TRBJ2-6; D gene: NA; V gene: TRBV15; clone size: NA; CDR3 protein: CATEPGGFGANVLTF; CDR3 DNA: TGTGCCACCGAACCAGGGGGGTTTGGGGCCAACGTCCTGACTTTC
J gene: TRBJ1-2; D gene: TRBD1; V gene: TRBV19; clone size: NA; CDR3 protein: CASRPPTGEGGYTF; CDR3 DNA: TGTGCCAGTAGGCCACCTACAGGGGAAGGTGGCTACACCTTC
J gene: TRBJ1-2; D gene: TRBD1; V gene: TRBV15; clone size: once; CDR3 protein: CATSREDRDRDSYGYTF; CDR3 DNA: TGTGCCACCAGCAGGGAGGACCGGGACAGGGATAGCTATGGCTACACCTTC
J gene: TRBJ2-3; D gene: TRBD2; V gene: TRBV7-2; clone size: NA; CDR3 protein: CASSLARTSGSPADTQYF; CDR3 DNA: TGTGCCAGCAGCTTAGCGCGGACTAGCGGGAGCCCGGCAGATACGCAGTATTTT
J gene: TRBJ1-1; D gene: NA; V gene: TRBV5-6; clone size: NA; CDR3 protein: CASSLVDSMNTEAFF; CDR3 DNA: TGTGCCAGCAGCTTGGTGGACAGCATGAACACTGAAGCTTTCTTT
J gene: TRBJ1-1; D gene: NA; V gene: TRBV9; clone size: NA; CDR3 protein: CASSPVARTEAFF; CDR3 DNA: TGTGCCAGCTCCCCAGTAGCGCGGACTGAAGCTTTCTTT
J gene: TRBJ1-4; D gene: NA; V gene: TRBV19; clone size: few; CDR3 protein: CASSIQKGTNEKLFF; CDR3 DNA: TGTGCCAGTAGTATCCAAAAGGGGACTAATGAAAAACTGTTTTTT
J gene: TRBJ2-1; D gene: TRBD2; V gene: TRBV2; clone size: once; CDR3 protein: CASRETSGGSNEQFF; CDR3 DNA: TGTGCCAGCAGGGAGACTAGCGGGGGGTCCAATGAGCAGTTCTTC
J gene: TRBJ2-3; D gene: NA; V gene: TRBV7-8; clone size: NA; CDR3 protein: CASSLVAADSTDTQYF; CDR3 DNA: TGTGCCAGCAGCTTAGTAGCAGCAGATAGCACAGATACGCAGTATTTT
J gene: TRBJ1-6; D gene: NA; V gene: TRBV19; clone size: NA; CDR3 protein: CASSIGGRGNSPLHF; CDR3 DNA: TGTGCCAGTAGTATAGGCGGCAGGGGCAATTCACCCCTCCACTTT
J gene: TRBJ2-7; D gene: NA; V gene: TRBV19; clone size: NA; CDR3 protein: CASSIRHSSSEQYF; CDR3 DNA: TGTGCCAGTAGTATTCGACATTCTTCATCCGAGCAGTACTTC
J gene: TRBJ2-1; D gene: NA; V gene: TRBV5-1; clone size: NA; CDR3 protein: CASSLIRDNEQFF; CDR3 DNA: TGCGCCAGCAGCTTGATCAGGGACAATGAGCAGTTCTTC
J gene: TRBJ1-3; D gene: NA; V gene: TRBV7-8; clone size: NA; CDR3 protein: CASSLVARGVGNTIYF; CDR3 DNA: TGTGCCAGCAGCTTAGTGGCCAGGGGTGTTGGAAACACCATATATTTT
J gene: TRBJ2-7; D gene: NA; V gene: TRBV6-6; clone size: NA; CDR3 protein: CASKNAVQMEYF; CDR3 DNA: TGTGCCAGCAAAAACGCGGTGCAGATGGAGTACTTC
J gene: TRBJ1-1; D gene: NA; V gene: TRBV19; clone size: NA; CDR3 protein: CASTAQGTPVMNTEAFF; CDR3 DNA: TGTGCCAGTACCGCCCAGGGGACGCCAGTCATGAACACTGAAGCTTTCTTT
J gene: TRBJ1-5; D gene: TRBD1; V gene: TRBV12-3/TRBV12-4; clone size: NA; CDR3 protein: CASSDRGRQPQHF; CDR3 DNA: TGTGCCAGCAGCGACAGGGGTCGTCAGCCCCAGCATTTT
J gene: TRBJ1-3; D gene: NA; V gene: TRBV9; clone size: NA; CDR3 protein: CASSEDTRNTIYF; CDR3 DNA: TGTGCCAGCAGCGAGGACACGAGAAACACCATATATTTT
J gene: TRBJ1-2; D gene: TRBD1; V gene: TRBV25-1; clone size: NA; CDR3 protein: CARTGQDANYGYTF; CDR3 DNA: TGTGCCAGGACAGGACAGGACGCTAACTATGGCTACACCTTC
J gene: TRBJ2-7; D gene: TRBD1; V gene: TRBV30; clone size: NA; CDR3 protein: CAWSTTGTDAPEQYF; CDR3 DNA: TGTGCCTGGAGCACAACCGGGACAGACGCTCCCGAGCAGTACTTC
J gene: TRBJ2-1; D gene: TRBD1; V gene: TRBV24-1; clone size: NA; CDR3 protein: CATSDQSNRGYNEQFF; CDR3 DNA: TGTGCCACCAGTGACCAATCAAACAGGGGCTACAATGAGCAGTTCTTC
J gene: TRBJ1-2; D gene: NA; V gene: TRBV19; clone size: once; CDR3 protein: CASSLGAKANYGYTF; CDR3 DNA: TGTGCCAGTAGCCTAGGGGCTAAGGCTAACTATGGCTACACCTTC
J gene: TRBJ2-7; D gene: TRBD2; V gene: TRBV7-2; clone size: NA; CDR3 protein: CASSLERLGLAGGNEQYF; CDR3 DNA: TGTGCCAGCAGCTTAGAAAGGTTGGGGCTAGCGGGTGGTAACGAGCAGTACTTC
J gene: TRBJ2-2; D gene: NA; V gene: TRBV7-3; clone size: NA; CDR3 protein: CASSLGRVGARQLFF; CDR3 DNA: TGTGCCAGCAGCCTAGGGCGTGTAGGGGCAAGACAGCTGTTTTTT
J gene: TRBJ1-5; D gene: NA; V gene: TRBV9; clone size: NA; CDR3 protein: CASSVGGGENQPQHF; CDR3 DNA: TGTGCCAGCAGCGTAGGGGGAGGAGAAAATCAGCCCCAGCATTTT
J gene: TRBJ1-3; D gene: NA; V gene: TRBV5-4; clone size: NA; CDR3 protein: CASSLDSGNTIYF; CDR3 DNA: TGTGCCAGCAGCTTGGACAGTGGAAACACCATATATTTT
J gene: TRBJ1-1; D gene: NA; V gene: TRBV18; clone size: NA; CDR3 protein: CASSPGLQDTEAFF; CDR3 DNA: TGTGCCAGCTCACCGGGGCTTCAGGACACTGAAGCTTTCTTT
J gene: TRBJ1-5; D gene: TRBD1; V gene: TRBV18; clone size: NA; CDR3 protein: CASSRTGTENQPQHF; CDR3 DNA: TGTGCCAGCTCACGCACCGGGACAGAGAATCAGCCCCAGCATTTT
J gene: TRBJ2-7; D gene: NA; V gene: TRBV30; clone size: NA; CDR3 protein: CAWSTQTLKEQYF; CDR3 DNA: TGTGCCTGGAGTACGCAGACTCTCAAAGAGCAGTACTTC
J gene: TRBJ2-3; D gene: TRBD2; V gene: TRBV19; clone size: NA; CDR3 protein: CASTPEAGARYTQYF; CDR3 DNA: TGTGCCAGTACCCCCGAAGCGGGGGCGCGATATACGCAGTATTTT
J gene: TRBJ1-2; D gene: NA; V gene: TRBV10-3; clone size: NA; CDR3 protein: CAISTVDSPYGYTF; CDR3 DNA: TGTGCCATCAGTACTGTCGACAGCCCCTATGGCTACACCTTC
J gene: TRBJ1-5; D gene: NA; V gene: TRBV10-1; clone size: NA; CDR3 protein: CASSDGPGQPQHF; CDR3 DNA: TGCGCCAGCAGTGACGGTCCGGGTCAGCCCCAGCATTTT
J gene: TRBJ2-2; D gene: TRBD2; V gene: TRBV6-1; clone size: once; CDR3 protein: CASSEILPSGGPTGELFF; CDR3 DNA: TGTGCCAGCAGTGAAATATTGCCTAGCGGGGGGCCGACCGGGGAGCTGTTTTTT
J gene: TRBJ2-1; D gene: TRBD2; V gene: TRBV19; clone size: once; CDR3 protein: CASSTRTSLNNEQFF; CDR3 DNA: TGTGCCAGTAGTACAAGGACTAGCTTAAACAATGAGCAGTTCTTC